This T cell receptor (beta chain) was found in a study of blood T cell repertoires in COVID-19. Looking at the study overall: T cells, B-cell-depleted T cells, or PBMCs supplied cDNA or gDNA.

Profiled with immunoSEQ multiplex PCR; TCRdb holds only in-frame clones, not every one. The profile shows some 220,000 clones, over 70% of them singletons. The CDR3 extends over 17 amino acids. The V segment lost 5 bases and the J segment 2 bases; nucleotides outside the gene matches: 12. The germline V gene encodes CDR1 SGHTA and CDR2 FQGTGA. This chain uses TRBV7-3 with TRBJ2-5; TRBD1 matches at 9 bases. The sequencing input was peripheral blood. The sequence came from a woman aged 70-85 years with acute or convalescent COVID-19. The CDR3 DNA sequence: TGTGCCAGCAGCCTCAGGAACAGGGGGCTGCAACAAGAGACCCAGTACTTC. This gives the protein CASSLRNRGLQQETQYF.